A few counts support the clone carrying this TCR beta chain. Antigen: not known. These data are taken from a study of molecular identifiers for immune sequencing clone quantification. Study in general: Replicate runs used RNA from 20,000 or 100,000 naive CD8 cells, which was split five ways into aliquots, and four of those aliquots were then sequenced.

TCRdb passed the PCR reads through MiXCR, listing each CDR3 protein once. The profile shows 460,000 or so distinct CDR3 sequences, about a quarter of them singletons. When naive CD8 T cells were sorted, they were gated as CD8+CD4-CCR7+CD45RA+. The V gene end was trimmed by 3 bases and the J gene end by 4 bases; junction bases not matched to a gene: 9. CDR1 and CDR2 from the germline V gene are KGHDR and SFDVKD. CDR3 size: 16 residues. Whole-study findings and limits: In CMV-specific effectors, clones above 20 copies held over 99% of molecules; naive, under 1%.

Sequencing was done on a sample of naive CD8+ T cells from blood, with Jurkat cell RNA spiked in. Subset: FACS-sorted CD8+CD4-CCR7+CD45RA+ naive T cells. J is TRBJ2-3 and V is TRBV24-1; TRBD1 aligns across 7 bases. The TCR comes from a human donor in good health. Some libraries in this study had Jurkat cell RNA spiked in. The CDR3 is CATSDPSGQSPDTQYF. In DNA form, the CDR3 reads TGTGCCACCAGTGATCCATCGGGACAGAGTCCAGATACGCAGTATTTT.